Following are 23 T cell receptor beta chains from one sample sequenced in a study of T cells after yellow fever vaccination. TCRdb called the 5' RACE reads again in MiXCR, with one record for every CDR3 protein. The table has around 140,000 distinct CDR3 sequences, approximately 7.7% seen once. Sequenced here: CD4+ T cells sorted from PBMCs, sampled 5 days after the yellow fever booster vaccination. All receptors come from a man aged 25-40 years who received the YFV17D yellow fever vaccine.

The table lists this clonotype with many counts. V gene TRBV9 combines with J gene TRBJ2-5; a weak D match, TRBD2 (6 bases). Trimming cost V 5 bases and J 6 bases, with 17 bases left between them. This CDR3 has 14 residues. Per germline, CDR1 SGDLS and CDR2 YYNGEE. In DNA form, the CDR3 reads TGTGCCAGCAGTCATCCGGGGGACGAAAAGACCCAGTACTTC. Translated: CASSHPGDEKTQYF. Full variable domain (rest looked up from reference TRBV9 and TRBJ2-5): DSGVTQTPKHLITATGQRVTLRCSPRSGDLSVYWYQQSLDQGLQFLIQYYNGEERAKGNILERFSAQQFPDLHSELNLSSLELGDSALYFCASSHPGDEKTQYFGPGTRLLVL.

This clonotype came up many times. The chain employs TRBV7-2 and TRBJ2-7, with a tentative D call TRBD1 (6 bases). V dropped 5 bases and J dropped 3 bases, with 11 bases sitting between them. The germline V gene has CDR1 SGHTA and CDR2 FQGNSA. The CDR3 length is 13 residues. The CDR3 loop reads CASSVDRSYEQYF. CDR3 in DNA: TGTGCCAGCAGCGTGGACAGAAGCTACGAGCAGTACTTC.

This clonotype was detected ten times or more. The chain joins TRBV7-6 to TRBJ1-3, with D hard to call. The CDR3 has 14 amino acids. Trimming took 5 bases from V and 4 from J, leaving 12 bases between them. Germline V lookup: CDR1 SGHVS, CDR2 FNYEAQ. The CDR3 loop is CASSPSPTGNTIYF. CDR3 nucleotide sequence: TGTGCCAGCAGCCCTAGCCCGACCGGAAACACCATATATTTT.

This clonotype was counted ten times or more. The CDR3 sequence: CASSQEGFLYNEQFF. As DNA, the CDR3 is TGTGCCAGCAGCCAGGAGGGCTTTCTTTACAATGAGCAGTTCTTC. The rearrangement joins TRBV4-2 to TRBJ2-1; D is possibly TRBD2 (6 bases). Trimming left V 3 bases short and J 4 bases short, with 13 bases between. CDR1 is LGHNA and CDR2 is YNFKEQ in the germline V gene. The CDR3 spans 15 residues.

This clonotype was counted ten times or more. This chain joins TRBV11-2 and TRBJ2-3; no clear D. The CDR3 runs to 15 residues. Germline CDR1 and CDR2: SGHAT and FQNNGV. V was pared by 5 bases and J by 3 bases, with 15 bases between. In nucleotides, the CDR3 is TGTGCCAGCAGCCGCCTAATTAAGAGAACAGATACGCAGTATTTT. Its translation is CASSRLIKRTDTQYF.

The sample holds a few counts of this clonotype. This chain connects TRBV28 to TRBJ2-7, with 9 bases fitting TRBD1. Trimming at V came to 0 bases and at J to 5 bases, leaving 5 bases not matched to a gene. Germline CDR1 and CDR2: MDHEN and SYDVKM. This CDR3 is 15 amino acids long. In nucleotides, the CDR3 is TGTGCCAGCAGTTTATGGGGTACAGGGGGCAACGAGCAGTACTTC. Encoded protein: CASSLWGTGGNEQYF.

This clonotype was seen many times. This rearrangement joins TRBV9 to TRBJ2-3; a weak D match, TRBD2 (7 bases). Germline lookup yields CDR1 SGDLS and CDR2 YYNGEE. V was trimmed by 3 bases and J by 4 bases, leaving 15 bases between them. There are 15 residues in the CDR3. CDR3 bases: TGTGCCAGCAGCGGAGGGGGGGTCTCGTCAGATACGCAGTATTTT. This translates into CASSGGGVSSDTQYF. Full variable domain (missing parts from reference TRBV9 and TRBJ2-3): DSGVTQTPKHLITATGQRVTLRCSPRSGDLSVYWYQQSLDQGLQFLIQYYNGEERAKGNILERFSAQQFPDLHSELNLSSLELGDSALYFCASSGGGVSSDTQYFGPGTRLTVL.

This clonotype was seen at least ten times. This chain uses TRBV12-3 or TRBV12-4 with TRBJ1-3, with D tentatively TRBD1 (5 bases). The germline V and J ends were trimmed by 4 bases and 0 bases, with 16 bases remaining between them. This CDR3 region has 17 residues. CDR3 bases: TGTGCCAGCAGTTCCTCCAAGGGGTTTACCTCTGGAAACACCATATATTTT. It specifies CASSSSKGFTSGNTIYF.

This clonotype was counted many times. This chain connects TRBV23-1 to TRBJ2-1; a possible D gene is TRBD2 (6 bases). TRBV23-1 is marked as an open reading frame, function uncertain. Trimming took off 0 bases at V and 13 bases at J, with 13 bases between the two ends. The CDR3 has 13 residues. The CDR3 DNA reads TGCGCCAGCAGTCAATCTAGGGACTTCCCTCAGTTCTTC. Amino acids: CASSQSRDFPQFF.

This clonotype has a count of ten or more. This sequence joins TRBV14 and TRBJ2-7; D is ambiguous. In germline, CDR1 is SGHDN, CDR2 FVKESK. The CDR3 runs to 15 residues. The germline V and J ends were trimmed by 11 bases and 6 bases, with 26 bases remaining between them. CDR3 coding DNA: TGTGCCTCCCGCCAAGAACCCTGCCGCCCCGGCGAGCAGTACTTC. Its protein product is CASRQEPCRPGEQYF.

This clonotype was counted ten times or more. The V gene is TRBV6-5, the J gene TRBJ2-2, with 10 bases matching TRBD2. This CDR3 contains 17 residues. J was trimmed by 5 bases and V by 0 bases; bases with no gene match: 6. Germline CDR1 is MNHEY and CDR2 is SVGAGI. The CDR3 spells CASSYSSSGRSTGELFF. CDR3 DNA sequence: TGTGCCAGCAGTTACTCGAGTAGCGGGAGGAGTACCGGGGAGCTGTTTTTT.

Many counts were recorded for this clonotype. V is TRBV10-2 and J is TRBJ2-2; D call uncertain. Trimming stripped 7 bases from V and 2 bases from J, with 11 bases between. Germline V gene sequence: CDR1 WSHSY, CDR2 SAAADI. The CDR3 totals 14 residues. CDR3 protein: CASKGGENTGELFF. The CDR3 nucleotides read TGCGCCAGCAAGGGTGGGGAAAACACCGGGGAGCTGTTTTTT.

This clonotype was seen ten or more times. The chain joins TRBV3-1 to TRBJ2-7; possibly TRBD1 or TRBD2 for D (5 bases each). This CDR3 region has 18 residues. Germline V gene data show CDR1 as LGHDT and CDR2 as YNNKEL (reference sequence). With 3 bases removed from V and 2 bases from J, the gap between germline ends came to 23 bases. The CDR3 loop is CASSQGVLVWDGTYEQYF. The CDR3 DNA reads TGTGCCAGCAGCCAGGGTGTTCTTGTCTGGGACGGGACCTACGAGCAGTACTTC.

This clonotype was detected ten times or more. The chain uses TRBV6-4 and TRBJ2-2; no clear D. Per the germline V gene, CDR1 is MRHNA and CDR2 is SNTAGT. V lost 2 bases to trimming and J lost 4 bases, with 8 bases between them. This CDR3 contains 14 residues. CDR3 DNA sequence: TGTGCCAGCAGTGACGTCTCCCTCACCGGGGAGCTGTTTTTT. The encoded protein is CASSDVSLTGELFF.

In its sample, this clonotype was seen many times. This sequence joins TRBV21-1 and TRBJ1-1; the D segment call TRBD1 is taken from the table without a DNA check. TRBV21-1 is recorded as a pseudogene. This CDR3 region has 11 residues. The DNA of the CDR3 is TGTGCCAGCAACGGACAGGCTGAAGCTTTCTTT. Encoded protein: CASNGQAEAFF.

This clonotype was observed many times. CDR3 in DNA: TGTGCCAGCAGCCAAGGCAGGGACCTTTCACCCCTCCACTTT. This sequence encodes CASSQGRDLSPLHF. The genes are TRBV14 and TRBJ1-6; TRBD1 is a possible D gene (5 bases). CDR1 and CDR2 (germline): SGHDN, FVKESK. The germline V and J ends were trimmed by 1 base and 9 bases, with 10 bases remaining between them. The CDR3 loop spans 14 amino acids.

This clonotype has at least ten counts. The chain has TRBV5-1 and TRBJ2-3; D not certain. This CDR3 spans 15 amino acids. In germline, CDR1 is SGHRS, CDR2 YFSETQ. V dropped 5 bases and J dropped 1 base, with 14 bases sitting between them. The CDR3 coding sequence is TGCGCCAGCAGTTCGTTGGCGCCTCGCACAGATACGCAGTATTTT. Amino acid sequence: CASSSLAPRTDTQYF.

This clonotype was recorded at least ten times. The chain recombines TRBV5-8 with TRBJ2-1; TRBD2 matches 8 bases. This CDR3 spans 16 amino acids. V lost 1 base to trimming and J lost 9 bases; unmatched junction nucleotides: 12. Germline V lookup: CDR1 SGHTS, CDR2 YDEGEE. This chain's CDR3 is CASSLTGTSLVGEQFF. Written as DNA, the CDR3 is TGTGCCAGCAGCTTGACCGGGACTAGTCTGGTGGGTGAGCAGTTCTTC.

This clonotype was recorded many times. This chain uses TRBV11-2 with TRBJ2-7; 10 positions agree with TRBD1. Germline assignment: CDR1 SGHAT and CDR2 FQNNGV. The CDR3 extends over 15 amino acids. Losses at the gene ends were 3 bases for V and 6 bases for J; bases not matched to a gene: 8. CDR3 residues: CASSFRQGASAEQYF. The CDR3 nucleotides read TGTGCCAGCAGCTTCCGACAGGGGGCTTCTGCCGAGCAGTACTTC. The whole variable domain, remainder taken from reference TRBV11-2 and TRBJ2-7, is EAGVAQSPRYKIIEKRQSVAFWCNPISGHATLYWYQQILGQGPKLLIQFQNNGVVDDSQLPKDRFSAERLKGVDSTLKIQPAKLEDSAVYLCASSFRQGASAEQYFGPGTRLTVT.

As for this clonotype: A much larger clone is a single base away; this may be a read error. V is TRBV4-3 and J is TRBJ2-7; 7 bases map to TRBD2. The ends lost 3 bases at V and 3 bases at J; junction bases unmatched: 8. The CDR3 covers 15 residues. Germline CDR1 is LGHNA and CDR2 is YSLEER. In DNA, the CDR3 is TGCGCCAGCAGCCACGATGTGACTAGCTACTACGAGCAGTACTTC. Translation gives CASSHDVTSYYEQYF.

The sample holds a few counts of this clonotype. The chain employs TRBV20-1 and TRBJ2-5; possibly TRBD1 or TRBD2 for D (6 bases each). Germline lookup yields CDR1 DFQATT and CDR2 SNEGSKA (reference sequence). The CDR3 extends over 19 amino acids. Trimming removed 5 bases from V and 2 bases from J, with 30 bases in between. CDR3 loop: CSAHFTGGGKFAPQETQYF. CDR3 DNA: TGCAGTGCTCACTTCACCGGGGGCGGGAAGTTTGCCCCGCAAGAGACCCAGTACTTC.

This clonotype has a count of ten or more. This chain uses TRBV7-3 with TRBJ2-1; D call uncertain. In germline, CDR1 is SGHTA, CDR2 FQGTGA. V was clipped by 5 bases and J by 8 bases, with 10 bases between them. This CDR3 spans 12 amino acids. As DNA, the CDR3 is TGTGCCAGCAGCATCGCCGGCGATGAGCAGTTCTTC. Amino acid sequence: CASSIAGDEQFF.

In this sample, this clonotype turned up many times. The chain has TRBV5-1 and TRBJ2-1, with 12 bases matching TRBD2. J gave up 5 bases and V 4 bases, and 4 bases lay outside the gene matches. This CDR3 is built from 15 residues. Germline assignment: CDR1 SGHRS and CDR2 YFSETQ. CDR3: CASSRRLAGDNEQFF. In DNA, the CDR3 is TGCGCCAGCAGCCGTCGACTAGCGGGAGACAATGAGCAGTTCTTC.